Reported below is one T cell receptor beta chain. Assay used: immunoSEQ multiplex PCR; TCRdb lists only in-frame clones, some missing. The table lists 150,000 or so clones, about 87% of them singletons. This sample was included in a study of blood T cell repertoires in COVID-19. At the level of the study: Samples came from the United States, Italy and Spain, spanning acute and convalescent COVID-19. The cDNA or gDNA used as material had been derived from T cells, B-cell-depleted T cells, or PBMCs.

Enrolled during active infection, Seattle patients were then followed longitudinally. V gave up 1 base and J gave up 5 bases; unmatched junction bases: 3. The CDR3 consists of 15 residues. Germline CDR1 reads SGHVS; CDR2 reads FNYEAQ. What was sequenced was peripheral blood. The receptor comes from a man between 60 and 70 years old with COVID-19, enrolled during active disease. This chain uses TRBV7-6 with TRBJ2-3; 10 bases match TRBD1. CDR3 loop: CASSLGQGAGDTQYF. CDR3 nucleotides: TGTGCCAGCAGCTTAGGACAGGGGGCCGGAGATACGCAGTATTTT.